The present T cell receptor (beta chain) was sequenced within a study of vaccination and CD4 T cells after COVID-19. Study-level information: Overlapping spike peptides from SARS-CoV-2, HCoV-NL63, HCoV-OC43 and HCoV-229E served to stimulate the cells.

The study sequenced cultured CD4+ T cell DNA using the Oncomine TCR Beta short-read assay. It was from cultured CD4+ T cells that genomic DNA was extracted. A single record per CDR3 protein comes from TCRdb applying MiXCR to the PCR reads. The sample yields 9,900 or so distinct CDR3 sequences, 35% seen once. Treatment of the sample: approximately 11-day PBMC culture with coronavirus spike peptide pools or control peptides (ViraFEST assay). Before the COVID-19 pandemic (2011-2018), CD4+ T cells were obtained from the unexposed donor. T cells were expanded with peptide pools, and expanded clonotypes were identified by TCR sequencing. CDR3 length: 14 residues. Per germline, CDR1 SGHTA and CDR2 FQGNSA. V was pared by 5 bases and J by 7 bases, with 11 bases of the junction left unmatched. Study-wide points: Spike mono-reactivity marked 304 of 307 vaccine-specific clones in convalescent patients.

Only one count was recorded for this clonotype. Its antigen is still unknown. The clonotype originates from a human donor in good health. The rearrangement joins TRBV7-2 to TRBJ2-7; 7 bases are a match to TRBD1. The specimen was CD4+ T cells from blood, cultured in vitro. In DNA form, the CDR3 reads TGTGCCAGCAGCCAAGAGACCGCAGGGGGTGAGCAGTACTTC. Translation: CASSQETAGGEQYF.